The T cell receptor (beta chain) described here comes from a study of cytomegalovirus exposure and HLA in healthy donors. Overall study results and limits: Indistinguishable V segments such as TRBV6-2 and TRBV6-3 were excluded.

Germline V gene data show CDR1 as LNHNV and CDR2 as YYDKDF (reference sequence). This CDR3 comprises 14 residues. The V segment lost 3 bases and the J segment 8 bases; nucleotides outside the gene matches: 6. The PCR made use of 60 Vbeta and 13 Jbeta primers. Profiled with immunoSEQ multiplex PCR; TCRdb holds only in-frame clones, not every one. The table lists 85,000 to 130,000 clones, about 74% of them singletons. Healthy donors of bone marrow made up the group. In the case of this clone: Antigen: not known.

The material sequenced was PBMCs. The chain carries TRBV15 and TRBJ1-3; 8 bases map to TRBD1. The receptor comes from a young woman in good health and CMV-seropositive. The CDR3 sequence is CATSSQGARDTIYF. The CDR3 coding sequence is TGTGCCACCAGCAGCCAGGGGGCCAGAGACACCATATATTTT.